Following are 13 T cell receptor beta chains from one sample sequenced in a study of T cell clonality in common variable immunodeficiency. The antigens these receptors bind are not known. Sequencing was performed with immunoSEQ multiplex PCR; in TCRdb, only in-frame clones are kept and a portion is missing. Listed for the sample are around 3,700 clones, none seen a single time. The study, taken as a whole, reports: In common variable immunodeficiency, TCR beta chains reportedly carried fewer deletions and N-nucleotide insertions.

Material: peripheral blood mononuclear cells. These receptors came from a human donor with common variable immunodeficiency.

As for this clone: The read comes to an end 3 residues before the CDR3 does, leaving the germline J gene to fill in the end. The rearrangement uses TRBV30 and TRBJ2-7; TRBD1 is a possible D gene (6 bases). This CDR3 contains 13 residues. The V gene's germline CDR1 is GTSNPN and CDR2 SVGIG (reference sequence). V was trimmed by 2 bases and J by 5 bases, leaving 13 bases between them. The CDR3 reads CAWSKTGRHEQYF. CDR3 DNA (partial): TGTGCCTGGAGTAAAACAGGGAGACACGAG.

This clone has ten or more counts. The CDR3 is cut off 3 residues early in the read; its end comes from the germline J gene. The chain joins TRBV7-3 to TRBJ2-3, with 7 bases fitting TRBD2. The CDR3 is made up of 15 amino acids. Germline-derived CDR1 and CDR2 are SGHTA and FQGTGA. Losses at the gene ends were 5 bases for V and 1 base for J; bases not matched to a gene: 6. CDR3 bases read: TGTGCCAGCAGCGCTGACGCGGGGGGCACAGATACG. This sequence encodes CASSADAGGTDT. The full CDR3 protein is CASSADAGGTDTQYF.

This clone showed up just a few times. The read gets to within 3 residues of the CDR3 end, and the germline J gene fills in the rest. The V call is TRBV20-1, the J call TRBJ2-7; TRBD2 agrees at 12 bases. CDR3 length: 16 amino acids. V lost 7 bases, J lost 1 base, and 11 bases stayed unmatched. In germline, CDR1 is DFQATT, CDR2 SNEGSKA (reference sequence). The DNA read from the CDR3 is TGCAGTGTTCGGACTAGCGGGGTCTTTGATTCCTACGAG. Protein: CSVRTSGVFDSYE. The complete CDR3 sequence is CSVRTSGVFDSYEQYF.

Worth noting for this clone: The read terminates 3 residues before the CDR3 end, so the remaining end is supplied by the germline J gene. V is TRBV18 and J is TRBJ2-2; the match to TRBD1 covers 8 bases. The CDR3 sequence is 15 residues long. V lost 2 bases, J lost 1 base, and 0 bases stayed unmatched. In germline, CDR1 is KGHSH, CDR2 LQKENI. The chain's CDR3 is CASSPGQGNTGELFF. CDR3 DNA, as far as it was read: TGTGCCAGCTCACCAGGACAGGGGAACACCGGGGAG.

Concerning this clone: The CDR3 end is not reached by the read, which stops 3 residues before it; the germline J gene fills it in. V usage is TRBV19 and J usage is TRBJ1-2; no clear D. V lost 6 bases, J lost 1 base, and 15 bases lay in between. Germline CDR1 reads LNHDA; CDR2 reads SQIVND (reference sequence). The CDR3 covers 15 residues. The CDR3 protein is CASSLSWAINYGYTF. The part of the CDR3 DNA that was read is TGTGCCAGTAGCCTTTCATGGGCCATTAACTATGGC.

As concerns this clone: The read terminates 3 residues ahead of where the CDR3 ends, so the germline J gene completes it. The V and J genes are TRBV7-9 and TRBJ1-3; D may be TRBD1 (5 bases). The CDR3 is 14 amino acids. CDR1 is SEHNR, CDR2 FQNEAQ, per germline (reference sequence). The ends were cut back, 6 bases at V and 2 bases at J, with 11 bases in the middle. CDR3 amino acids: CASRLQGAGNTIYF. CDR3 bases read: TGTGCCAGCAGGCTGCAGGGAGCTGGAAACACC.

This clone is classed as medium-sized (0.01 to 0.1%). The read halts 3 residues ahead of the CDR3 end, with the missing end drawn from the germline J gene. The J gene is TRBJ1-6, the V gene TRBV27, with a tentative D call TRBD1 (6 bases). The CDR3 totals 16 residues. The V gene lost 3 bases and the J gene lost 9 bases, with 18 bases spanning the gap. The germline CDR1 and CDR2 sequences are MNHEY and SMNVEV (reference sequence). CDR3: CASSFTAGAPGSPLHF. CDR3 DNA, as far as it was read: TGTGCCAGCAGTTTCACCGCAGGGGCGCCCGGTTCACCC.

Many counts were recorded for this clone. The CDR3 end lies 3 residues beyond the end of the read and is filled in from the germline J gene. This chain connects TRBV19 to TRBJ1-2; 8 nucleotides align to TRBD1. This CDR3 has 12 residues. Looked up from germline, CDR1 is LNHDA and CDR2 is SQIVND (reference sequence). CDR3 residues: CASSITGGGYTF. The CDR3 DNA, read in part, is TGTGCCAGTAGTATAACAGGGGGAGGC.

There are many counts of this clone. The read finishes 3 residues shy of the CDR3 end, and the germline J gene is used to complete it. This sequence joins TRBV20-1 and TRBJ2-3, with D possibly matching TRBD2 (5 bases). V was pared by 3 bases and J by 7 bases, with 26 bases between. CDR3 size: 17 residues. Germline V gene sequence: CDR1 DFQATT, CDR2 SNEGSKA (reference sequence). CDR3 DNA (partial): TGCAGTGCTAGCGCAGGAGGCCCTCCGTCTATTCGAAATACG. Translated: CSASAGGPPSIRNT. The full-length CDR3 reads as CSASAGGPPSIRNTQYF.

This clone was detected a few times. The read halts 3 residues ahead of the CDR3 end, with the missing end drawn from the germline J gene. The V and J genes are TRBV7-2 and TRBJ2-3, with 11 bases aligning to TRBD1. The V segment lost 5 bases and the J segment 4 bases; nucleotides outside the gene matches: 5. The germline V gene has CDR1 SGHTA and CDR2 FQGNSA. The CDR3 contains 15 residues. CDR3 amino acids: CASSLRTGGADTQYF. Incomplete CDR3 DNA: TGTGCCAGCAGCCTACGGACAGGGGGCGCAGATACG. The variable domain in full, with the rest retrieved from reference TRBV7-2 and TRBJ2-3, is GAGVSQSPSNKVTEKGKDVELRCDPISGHTALYWYRQSLGQGLEFLIYFQGNSAPDKSGLPSDRFSAERTGGSVSTLTIQRTQQEDSAVYLCASSLRTGGADTQYFGPGTRLTVL.

In its sample, this clone was seen a few times. Sequencing ends 3 residues short of the CDR3 end; the germline J gene provides the rest. The chain is built from TRBV5-6 and TRBJ1-3, with D perhaps matching TRBD1 (5 bases). V was pared by 4 bases and J by 4 bases, with 12 bases between. The CDR3 is 14 amino acids. CDR1 is SGHDT, CDR2 YYEEEE, per germline. The sequenced part of the CDR3 DNA is TGTGCCAGCAGCCAGGGACTTTCCGGAAACACC. It yields the protein CASSQGLSGNT. The whole CDR3 region reads CASSQGLSGNTIYF.

As to this clone: Read sequence stops 3 residues before the CDR3 end, and the germline J gene provides the missing end. J is TRBJ2-4 and V is TRBV19; 8 bases align to TRBD2. The CDR3 covers 16 residues. The germline gives CDR1 LNHDA, CDR2 SQIVND (reference sequence). V lost 5 bases and J lost 0; bases outside the gene matches: 6. The CDR3 loop reads CASSVPGLVAKNIQYF. Partial CDR3 DNA: TGTGCCAGTAGTGTCCCGGGACTAGTAGCCAAAAACATT.

Concerning this clone itself: The sequence runs out 3 residues before the end of the CDR3; the remainder is reconstructed from the germline J gene. J is TRBJ2-7 and V is TRBV18, with 9 positions matching TRBD1. The CDR3 has 19 residues. The V gene's germline CDR1 is KGHSH and CDR2 LQKENI. V dropped 0 bases and J dropped 2; count of bases not matched to a gene: 14. CDR3 loop: CASSPPTEDRGRMPYEQYF. The CDR3 DNA, read in part, is TGTGCCAGCTCACCACCTACCGAGGACAGGGGCCGTATGCCCTACGAG.